The 22 T cell receptor beta chains below were found in one sample sequenced in a study of identical twins. TCRdb processed the 5' RACE reads anew with MiXCR; each CDR3 protein has one entry. The data contain about 720,000 distinct CDR3 sequences, less than 10% of them seen just once; the ten biggest clones take up 0.75% to 1%. The data also belong to a second study, concerning yellow fever vaccine responses in identical twins.

The source material was PBMCs. The receptors derive from a woman aged 18-29 years in good health.

This clonotype appeared many times. The chain recombines TRBV5-1 with TRBJ1-1; D not resolved. Germline V gene lookup returns CDR1 SGHRS and CDR2 YFSETQ. The CDR3 loop spans 15 amino acids. V was trimmed by 4 bases and J by 3 bases, leaving 16 bases between them. The CDR3 reads CASSADGPSYTEAFF. CDR3 DNA: TGCGCCAGCAGCGCTGACGGTCCTTCCTACACTGAAGCTTTCTTT.

This clonotype occurred many times. The V and J genes are TRBV12-3 or TRBV12-4 and TRBJ2-5, with 8 bases aligning to TRBD1. V lost 8 bases and J lost 2; bases outside the gene matches: 7. This CDR3 region has 14 residues. The CDR3 DNA reads as TGTGCCAGCCGAGGGACAGGCTTACAAGAGACCCAGTACTTC. This translates into CASRGTGLQETQYF.

The V gene is TRBV7-3, the J gene TRBJ2-2; no definite D call. Germline V gene sequence: CDR1 SGHTA, CDR2 FQGTGA. V was trimmed by 4 bases and J by 5 bases, leaving 8 bases between them. The CDR3 runs to 13 residues. The CDR3 DNA sequence: TGTGCCAGCAGCTCCCCCGAGACCGGGGAGCTGTTTTTT. It encodes CASSSPETGELFF.

The gene calls are TRBV9 and TRBJ2-2; 8 bases fit TRBD2. Germline CDR1 SGDLS, CDR2 YYNGEE. Trimming at V came to 2 bases and at J to 3 bases, leaving 3 bases not matched to a gene. This CDR3 is built from 15 residues. The CDR3 DNA reads TGTGCCAGCAGCGTGAGCGGGAGTGACACCGGGGAGCTGTTTTTT. This translates into CASSVSGSDTGELFF.

Many counts were recorded for this clonotype. V gene TRBV7-8 combines with J gene TRBJ2-3; 8 bases align to TRBD2. This CDR3 is 16 amino acids long. Trimming removed 1 base from V and 2 bases from J; junction bases left unmatched: 5. The V gene's germline CDR1 is SGHVS and CDR2 FQNEAQ. The chain's CDR3 is CASSLGSGGPTDTQYF. CDR3 in DNA: TGTGCCAGCAGCTTAGGAAGCGGGGGCCCCACAGATACGCAGTATTTT.

The V gene is TRBV15, the J gene TRBJ1-2, with 7 bases fitting TRBD1. V trimming: 1 base; J trimming: 5 bases; junction bases outside the gene matches: 7. This CDR3 is 15 amino acids long. Germline CDR1 LNHNV, CDR2 YYDKDF (reference sequence). The CDR3 reads CATSRGVQGDYGYTF. The CDR3 DNA sequence: TGTGCCACCAGCAGAGGGGTGCAGGGGGATTATGGCTACACCTTC.

The rearrangement uses TRBV3-1 and TRBJ1-6, with D unclear. V lost 0 bases, J lost 11 bases, and 8 bases lay in between. CDR3 size: 13 residues. Germline CDR1 is LGHDT and CDR2 is YNNKEL (reference sequence). Here the CDR3 reads CASSQDRGAPLHF. CDR3 DNA: TGTGCCAGCAGCCAAGATCGGGGAGCACCCCTCCACTTT.

There are a few counts of this clonotype. This chain uses TRBV24-1 with TRBJ1-5; D might be TRBD1 (5 bases). The CDR3 spans 14 residues. With 2 bases removed from V and 5 bases from J, the gap between germline ends came to 9 bases. Germline CDR1 and CDR2: KGHDR and SFDVKD. This chain's CDR3 is CATSDSDTYQPQHF. The CDR3 DNA reads TGTGCCACCAGTGATTCGGACACCTATCAGCCCCAGCATTTT.

Worth noting for this clonotype: This clone may be a read error of a much larger clone one base away. The chain uses TRBV7-2 and TRBJ2-7; D is unresolved. The CDR3 length is 13 residues. V was cut by 2 bases and J by 3 bases, with 8 bases left in between. The germline CDR1 and CDR2 sequences are SGHTA and FQGNSA. The CDR3 bases are TGTGCCAGCAGCTTACCCCCCTACTACGAGCAGTACTTC. Encoded protein: CASSLPPYYEQYF.

J is TRBJ2-5 and V is TRBV28; D may be TRBD1 (5 bases). Germline V gene lookup returns CDR1 MDHEN and CDR2 SYDVKM. The CDR3 runs 13 residues. V was trimmed by 10 bases and J by 5 bases, leaving 17 bases between them. The CDR3, as DNA: TGTGCCAACAGACGCAGGGTGGGGGAGACCCAGTACTTC. Translation gives CANRRRVGETQYF.

This clonotype has just a few counts. V is TRBV20-1 and J is TRBJ1-4; 7 positions match TRBD1. Trimming removed 7 bases from V and 2 bases from J; junction bases left unmatched: 4. CDR1 is DFQATT, CDR2 SNEGSKA, per germline (reference sequence). The CDR3 covers 13 residues. The CDR3 here is CSGQQGTNEKLFF. The CDR3 DNA reads as TGCAGTGGCCAACAGGGGACTAATGAAAAACTGTTTTTT.

This clonotype was observed at least ten times. The chain has TRBV12-3 or TRBV12-4 and TRBJ1-2; D might be TRBD1 (5 bases). With 5 bases removed from V and 0 bases from J, the gap between germline ends came to 10 bases. The CDR3 runs to 14 residues. The CDR3 reads CASSLQGSNYGYTF. CDR3 nucleotide sequence: TGTGCCAGCAGTCTCCAGGGATCTAACTATGGCTACACCTTC.

This chain uses TRBV4-1 with TRBJ2-7, with TRBD2 as a possible D gene (6 bases). Trimming cost V 4 bases and J 0 bases, with 13 bases left between them. Germline CDR1 is MGHRA and CDR2 is YSYEKL. This CDR3 spans 15 amino acids. The CDR3 loop reads CASSPRSGGSYEQYF. The CDR3 nucleotides read TGCGCCAGCAGCCCCCGGTCCGGGGGCTCCTACGAGCAGTACTTC.

This chain connects TRBV20-1 to TRBJ2-2, with 13 nucleotides matching TRBD2. The CDR3 is 15 residues long. With V trimmed by 2 bases and J by 6 bases, 3 bases remained unmatched. Germline V gene lookup returns CDR1 DFQATT and CDR2 SNEGSKA (reference sequence). The CDR3 DNA is TGCAGTGCTAGAAGGACTAGCGGGAGCGCCGGGGAGCTGTTTTTT. Protein sequence: CSARRTSGSAGELFF.

J is TRBJ2-7 and V is TRBV10-3; 7 bases fit TRBD2. The CDR3 covers 14 residues. The V gene end was trimmed by 0 bases and the J gene end by 7 bases; junction bases not matched to a gene: 6. Germline V gene data show CDR1 as ENHRY and CDR2 as SYGVKD. The CDR3 nucleotides are TGTGCCATCAGTGAGTCTGCGGGAGCGGGAGAGCAGTACTTC. It encodes CAISESAGAGEQYF.

The sample holds many counts of this clonotype. The chain recombines TRBV6-2 or TRBV6-3 with TRBJ2-2; no clear D gene. The germline CDR1 and CDR2 sequences are MNHEY and SVGEGT. CDR3 length equals 16 residues. Trimming took 0 bases from V and 6 from J, leaving 14 bases between them. CDR3 loop: CASSYSNLVAPGELFF. CDR3 nucleotides: TGTGCCAGCAGTTACTCGAACCTAGTTGCTCCCGGGGAGCTGTTTTTT.

The sample holds a few counts of this clonotype. V gene TRBV2 combines with J gene TRBJ2-1; 8 bases map to TRBD2. CDR3 size: 15 residues. V gave up 9 bases and J gave up 4 bases; unmatched junction bases: 11. The germline CDR1 and CDR2 sequences are SNHLY and FYNNEI. Here the CDR3 reads CASSGGLAQYNEQFF. DNA for the CDR3: TGTGCCAGTTCGGGGGGGTTAGCGCAATACAATGAGCAGTTCTTC.

The J gene is TRBJ1-4, the V gene TRBV20-1, with TRBD1 matching 7 bases. After removal of 2 bases from V and 8 bases from J, the junction contained 8 bases not matched to a gene. Per the germline V gene, CDR1 is DFQATT and CDR2 is SNEGSKA (reference sequence). The CDR3 covers 14 residues. This CDR3 is CSARLDRVGEKLFF. The CDR3 bases are TGCAGTGCTAGACTTGACAGGGTTGGGGAAAAACTGTTTTTT.

This clonotype was counted between two and nine times. J is TRBJ2-3 and V is TRBV11-1; 11 nucleotides agree with TRBD2. The V and J ends lost 5 bases and 0 bases, in that order; junction bases with no gene match: 13. Germline V gives CDR1 SGHAT, CDR2 FQDESV (reference sequence). The CDR3 runs to 19 residues. In nucleotides, the CDR3 is TGTGCCAGCAGCCCTGGGTCGCGACTAGCGGGATGGAGCACAGATACGCAGTATTTT. Protein: CASSPGSRLAGWSTDTQYF.

This clonotype was detected many times. The chain couples TRBV7-2 to TRBJ2-1; possibly TRBD1 for D (6 bases). CDR1 SGHTA and CDR2 FQGNSA come from the germline V gene. The V end lost 5 bases, the J end lost 4 bases, and 12 bases lay between the germline ends. The CDR3 is made up of 14 amino acids. As DNA, the CDR3 is TGTGCCAGCAGCCCTCGACAGGTTTACAATGAGCAGTTCTTC. Protein product: CASSPRQVYNEQFF.

The CDR3 region has the DNA TGTGCCAGCAGCCAAGGAGGCCCAACTCTAGCCAAAAACATTCAGTACTTC. This translates into CASSQGGPTLAKNIQYF. This chain joins TRBV4-2 and TRBJ2-4, with D hard to call. V dropped 1 base and J dropped 0 bases, with 13 bases sitting between them. This CDR3 has 17 residues. Germline CDR1 LGHNA, CDR2 YNFKEQ.

This clonotype was seen only a few times. This CDR3 reads CASSLALAGATEAFF. The CDR3 DNA is TGCGCCAGCAGCTTGGCTCTGGCGGGGGCCACTGAAGCTTTCTTT. J is TRBJ1-1 and V is TRBV5-1; tentative D call: TRBD1 (6 bases). Germline CDR1 is SGHRS and CDR2 is YFSETQ. The CDR3 has 15 residues. V was shortened by 0 bases and J by 4 bases, with 13 bases between the two germline ends. Full variable domain (missing parts from reference TRBV5-1 and TRBJ1-1): KAGVTQTPRYLIKTRGQQVTLSCSPISGHRSVSWYQQTPGQGLQFLFEYFSETQRNKGNFPGRFSGRQFSNSRSEMNVSTLELGDSALYLCASSLALAGATEAFFGQGTRLTVV.